The next 3 T cell receptor beta chains were all read from a single sample in a study of regulatory T cells in long-lasting Graves disease. Noted time point: newly diagnosed GD, antithyroid drugs for less than 3 months. From PBMCs, RNA was extracted and then used to make the TCR library. Arm-PCR with iRepertoire HTBI primers amplified the CDR3 regions for these TCR beta libraries. A single record per CDR3 protein comes from TCRdb applying MiXCR to the multiplex PCR reads. The table lists 450,000 to 600,000 distinct CDR3 sequences, around 15% of them singletons, with more than 10% in the top ten. The sample also formed part of further work on T cells in Graves' hyperthyroidism and ophthalmopathy.

The source material was peripheral blood mononuclear cells (PBMCs), sampled at new diagnosis, from a patient treated with antithyroid drugs. These receptor sequences come from a man aged 35-49 years with Graves disease.

This clonotype was recorded many times. The chain couples TRBV20-1 to TRBJ2-1, with 9 positions matching TRBD2. This CDR3 comprises 15 residues. The trim removed 3 bases at V and 6 bases at J, leaving 9 bases unmatched. CDR1 DFQATT and CDR2 SNEGSKA come from the germline V gene (reference sequence). The CDR3: CSARKGLALSNEQFF. As DNA, the CDR3 is TGCAGTGCTAGGAAGGGACTAGCCCTCAGCAATGAGCAGTTCTTC.

This clonotype has at least ten counts. This chain uses TRBV28 with TRBJ2-1; no firm D call. Per the germline V gene, CDR1 is MDHEN and CDR2 is SYDVKM. The CDR3 spans 11 residues. Trimming took 6 bases from V and 7 from J, leaving 7 bases between them. DNA for the CDR3: TGTGCCAGCAGGGATCTGAATGAGCAGTTCTTC. Its protein product is CASRDLNEQFF. Full variable domain (missing parts from reference TRBV28 and TRBJ2-1): DVKVTQSSRYLVKRTGEKVFLECVQDMDHENMFWYRQDPGLGLRLIYFSYDVKMKEKGDIPEGYSVSREKKERFSLILESASTNQTSMYLCASRDLNEQFFGPGTRLTVL.

This clonotype came up many times. The CDR3 DNA sequence: TGTGCCAGCAGCCGGCCCCCCCGGCACAGGGAAAACGAGCAGTACTTC. This encodes CASSRPPRHRENEQYF. The genes are TRBV11-2 and TRBJ2-7, with D possibly TRBD1 on 6 matching bases. CDR3 size: 16 residues. CDR1 and CDR2 from the germline V gene are SGHAT and FQNNGV. V was trimmed by 5 bases and J by 5 bases, leaving 22 bases between them.